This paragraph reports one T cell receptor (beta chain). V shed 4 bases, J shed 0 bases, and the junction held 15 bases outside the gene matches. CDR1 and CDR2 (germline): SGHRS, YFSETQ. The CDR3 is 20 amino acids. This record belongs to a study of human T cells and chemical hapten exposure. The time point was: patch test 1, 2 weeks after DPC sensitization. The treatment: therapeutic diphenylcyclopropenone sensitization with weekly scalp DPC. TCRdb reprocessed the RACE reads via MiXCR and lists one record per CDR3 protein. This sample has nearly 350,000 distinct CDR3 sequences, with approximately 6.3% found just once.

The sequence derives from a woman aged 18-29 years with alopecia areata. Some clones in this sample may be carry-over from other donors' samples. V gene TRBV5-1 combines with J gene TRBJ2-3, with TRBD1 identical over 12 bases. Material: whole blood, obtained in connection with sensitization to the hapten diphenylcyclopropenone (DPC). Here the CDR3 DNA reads TGCGCCAGCAGCCATCGCGGGACAGGGGGCGGCCCTTCTAGCACAGATACGCAGTATTTT. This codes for CASSHRGTGGGPSSTDTQYF.